This T cell receptor (beta chain) was observed in a study of cytomegalovirus exposure and HLA in healthy donors. TCRdb's table, derived via immunoSEQ multiplex PCR, lists solely in-frame clones and lacks some. Of 150,000 to 180,000 clones in the sample, roughly 86% were seen once. Losses at the gene ends were 6 bases for V and 8 bases for J; bases not matched to a gene: 10. This CDR3 has 14 residues. Germline CDR1 SEHNR, CDR2 FQNEAQ (reference sequence). This receptor was obtained from a human donor in good health. The sequenced material came from PBMCs. The chain couples TRBV7-9 to TRBJ1-1; 9 nucleotides align to TRBD1. The CDR3 DNA sequence: TGTGCCAGCAGTTCACCGGACAGGGGACAGGAAGCTTTCTTT. It specifies CASSSPDRGQEAFF.